This TCR beta chain was documented in a study of blood T cell repertoires in COVID-19. Across the whole study: Spain, Italy and the United States supplied samples that represented acute and convalescent COVID-19.

TCRdb keeps only in-frame clones here, not all; method: immunoSEQ multiplex PCR. The sample has over 65,000 clones, roughly 90% seen once. In its sample, this clone was seen a few times. CDR3 size: 13 residues. Germline assignment: CDR1 MNHEY and CDR2 SVGAGI. J lost 7 bases, V lost 6 bases, and 6 bases had no gene match. This sequence was found in an older man with COVID-19, enrolled during active disease. Sequencing was carried out using peripheral blood. This chain links TRBV6-5 with TRBJ1-3, with TRBD1 matching 7 bases. The CDR3 protein is CASRYRGGNTIYF. CDR3 coding DNA: TGTGCCAGCAGGTACAGGGGAGGGAACACCATATATTTT.